The rows below give T cell receptor beta chains drawn from one sample of a study of technical replicates of blood from several donors. TCRdb's copy holds only in-frame clones and misses some; the assay was immunoSEQ multiplex PCR. The repertoire holds about 98,000 clones, nearly 97% seen once, with approximately 0.23% in the top ten. The source material was T cells isolated from PBMCs. Receptors originate from a human donor in good health. The CDR3 runs from the conserved cysteine through the conserved F or W. Each record gives: D gene, J gene, V gene, clone size, CDR3 protein, CDR3 DNA. The D gene is left open where the match is weak. Clone size is not always given. Where it is, it says once, few, many or a class for expanded clones.

NA TRBJ1-2 TRBV14 NA CASRGGADYGYTF TGTGCCAGCCGGGGGGGGGCGGACTATGGCTACACCTTC
NA TRBJ1-1 TRBV19 NA CASSMLELNTEAFF TGTGCCAGTAGTATGTTAGAATTGAACACTGAAGCTTTCTTT
NA TRBJ2-3 TRBV11-3 NA CASSVPEKDTQYF TGTGCCAGCAGCGTCCCAGAAAAAGATACGCAGTATTTT
NA TRBJ1-4 TRBV28 NA CASTIRTGTPEEKLFF TGTGCCAGCACGATTAGAACCGGGACACCGGAGGAAAAACTGTTTTTT
TRBD1 TRBJ1-1 TRBV7-3 NA CASSMTGGMNTEAFF TGTGCCAGCAGCATGACAGGGGGTATGAACACTGAAGCTTTCTTT
TRBD2 TRBJ2-1 TRBV19 NA CASSHALAGADEQFF TGTGCCAGTAGCCATGCACTAGCGGGAGCGGATGAGCAGTTCTTC
TRBD2 TRBJ2-1 TRBV4-1 NA CASRPYSSGSSYNEQFF TGCGCCAGCAGACCATATTCTAGCGGGAGCTCCTACAATGAGCAGTTCTTC
NA TRBJ2-2 TRBV27 once CASSFVGELFF TGTGCCAGCAGTTTCGTCGGGGAGCTGTTTTTT
NA TRBJ2-1 TRBV6-1 NA CASSVRFPPYNEQFF TGTGCCAGCAGTGTCAGGTTTCCACCCTACAATGAGCAGTTCTTC
NA TRBJ2-7 TRBV7-2 once CASSSFFYEQYF TGTGCCAGCAGCTCCTTTTTCTACGAGCAGTACTTC
NA TRBJ1-4 TRBV6-5 once CASSFQAGVGEKLFF TGTGCCAGCAGTTTCCAGGCGGGGGTTGGAGAAAAACTGTTTTTT
NA TRBJ1-3 TRBV2 once CASRNQESGNTIYF TGTGCCAGCAGAAACCAGGAATCTGGAAACACCATATATTTT
TRBD2 TRBJ2-3 TRBV18 NA CASSPKAGGQTSSTDTQYF TGTGCCAGCTCACCGAAAGCGGGAGGCCAAACCTCTAGCACAGATACGCAGTATTTT
TRBD1 TRBJ1-1 TRBV7-9 NA CASRRSRTGLSVLNTEAFF TGTGCCAGCAGAAGGTCCCGGACAGGTCTTTCTGTCTTGAACACTGAAGCTTTCTTT
NA TRBJ1-5 TRBV6-5 NA CASSYSMNSLNQPQHF TGTGCCAGCAGTTACTCGATGAACAGCCTCAATCAGCCCCAGCATTTT
TRBD2 TRBJ2-1 TRBV11-3 NA CASSSEPAGVNNEQFF TGTGCCAGCAGCTCAGAGCCAGCGGGGGTAAACAATGAGCAGTTCTTC
TRBD1 TRBJ2-1 TRBV27 NA CASSSTPGQVRAPSSYNEQFF TGTGCCAGCAGTTCCACCCCTGGACAGGTTCGAGCCCCTAGCTCCTACAATGAGCAGTTCTTC
NA TRBJ2-7 TRBV27 NA CASSFRGQYEQYF TGTGCCAGCAGTTTCAGGGGACAATACGAGCAGTACTTC
NA TRBJ1-2 TRBV4-1 NA CASSQDDLPGGRGYTF TGCGCCAGCAGCCAAGATGACCTCCCGGGGGGAAGAGGCTACACCTTC
TRBD1 TRBJ2-6 TRBV10-3 NA CAVSGTEVSGANVLTF TGTGCCGTCTCCGGGACAGAGGTCTCTGGGGCCAACGTCCTGACTTTC